A single sample gave rise to the 26 T cell receptor beta chains below, sequenced in a study of beta chain features in type 1 diabetes. Sequenced material consisted of expressed TCRB transcripts (all of the isolated RNA was reverse transcribed). Produced via immunoSEQ multiplex PCR; TCRdb's table is partial and in-frame only. The data contain hundreds of thousands of clones, 12% to 15% of them seen just once; the ten biggest clones take up more than 0.02%. The sample taken for sequencing was naive CD4+ T cells from blood. The receptor source for this set is a woman aged 40 to 50 in good health.

This clone occurred once. V usage is TRBV5-4 and J usage is TRBJ2-7, with 9 bases matching TRBD2. The CDR3 is 14 residues long. Germline assignment: CDR1 SGHNT and CDR2 YYREEE (reference sequence). The V segment lost 4 bases and the J segment 5 bases; nucleotides outside the gene matches: 7. The CDR3 sequence is CASSRRLAVHEQYF. The CDR3 bases are TGTGCCAGCAGCCGCCGACTAGCGGTCCACGAGCAGTACTTC.

The sample holds a few counts of this clone. The CDR3 protein is CASSSTGTGANVLTF. CDR3 nucleotides: TGCGCCAGCAGCTCAACAGGGACTGGGGCCAACGTCCTGACTTTC. The chain carries TRBV5-1 and TRBJ2-6, with D maybe TRBD1 (6 bases). The CDR3 runs to 15 residues. Germline V gene sequence: CDR1 SGHRS, CDR2 YFSETQ. Between the trimmed V and J ends, which lost 3 bases and 2 bases, there was a span of 9 bases. Complete variable domain (other parts from reference TRBV5-1 and TRBJ2-6): KAGVTQTPRYLIKTRGQQVTLSCSPISGHRSVSWYQQTPGQGLQFLFEYFSETQRNKGNFPGRFSGRQFSNSRSEMNVSTLELGDSALYLCASSSTGTGANVLTFGAGSRLTVL.

The J gene is TRBJ2-1, the V gene TRBV9; D not resolved. Germline V gene data show CDR1 as SGDLS and CDR2 as YYNGEE. This CDR3 comprises 12 residues. V lost 4 bases and J 8 bases, leaving 10 bases between the germline ends. This chain's CDR3 is CASSPSSHEQFF. The CDR3 DNA follows: TGTGCCAGCAGCCCAAGCTCCCATGAGCAGTTCTTC.

This clone was seen only a few times. This chain links TRBV19 with TRBJ2-4; tentative D call: TRBD2 (5 bases). The ends were cut back, 0 bases at V and 3 bases at J, with 6 bases in the middle. The CDR3 has 14 amino acids. The germline V gene encodes CDR1 LNHDA and CDR2 SQIVND (reference sequence). The CDR3, as DNA: TGTGCCAGTAGTATAGATCGGGGCAAAAACATTCAGTACTTC. It specifies CASSIDRGKNIQYF.

This clone was seen more than once but under ten times. This chain joins TRBV19 and TRBJ2-4; the D gene is possibly TRBD1 (5 bases). CDR1 is LNHDA, CDR2 SQIVND, per germline (reference sequence). The length of the CDR3 is 21 residues. V was clipped by 6 bases and J by 0 bases, with 30 bases between them. This CDR3 reads CASSQLSRVTTIPQAKNIQYF. As DNA, the CDR3 is TGTGCCAGTAGCCAACTCTCCAGGGTAACAACAATACCCCAAGCCAAAAACATTCAGTACTTC. The full variable domain, with the rest looked up from reference TRBV19 and TRBJ2-4, is DGGITQSPKYLFRKEGQNVTLSCEQNLNHDAMYWYRQDPGQGLRLIYYSQIVNDFQKGDIAEGYSVSREKKESFPLTVTSAQKNPTAFYLCASSQLSRVTTIPQAKNIQYFGAGTRLSVL.

The gene calls are TRBV11-2 and TRBJ2-3; D call uncertain. CDR1 is SGHAT and CDR2 is FQNNGV in the germline V gene. The CDR3 covers 14 residues. The V and J ends lost 7 bases and 8 bases respectively, with 19 bases between them. As DNA, the CDR3 is TGTGCCAGCATACGGCCTAGTCTAGACGGTACGCAGTATTTT. Its protein product is CASIRPSLDGTQYF.

The rearrangement uses TRBV18 and TRBJ2-4; tentatively, D is TRBD1 (6 bases). The V and J ends lost 3 bases and 4 bases respectively, with 16 bases between them. The CDR3 covers 16 residues. Germline assignment: CDR1 KGHSH and CDR2 LQKENI. CDR3 DNA sequence: TGTGCCAGCTCACCTCTGGGGGCAGAAGGTAAAAACATTCAGTACTTC. The encoded protein is CASSPLGAEGKNIQYF.

CDR3 loop: CASMDRVPHTEAFF. In DNA form, the CDR3 reads TGCGCCAGCATGGACAGGGTGCCTCACACTGAAGCTTTCTTT. V gene TRBV10-2 combines with J gene TRBJ1-1; 8 positions agree with TRBD1. This CDR3 spans 14 amino acids. CDR1 and CDR2 (germline): WSHSY, SAAADI. V dropped 7 bases and J dropped 3; count of bases not matched to a gene: 7.

This clone was observed a few times. This chain connects TRBV11-2 to TRBJ2-5; 7 nucleotides match TRBD1. The closer fit of TRBJ2-7 to the DNA end suggests the J call may be wrong. Germline assignment: CDR1 SGHAT and CDR2 FQNNGV. The CDR3 is 15 amino acids. The CDR3 bases are TGTGCCAGCAGCCAACCGAGCGTACAGGGGCACGAGCAGTACTTC. Translating it yields CASSQPSVQGHEQYF.

The rearrangement joins TRBV6-4 to TRBJ2-5; 9 bases match TRBD1. Trimming at V came to 8 bases and at J to 4 bases, leaving 8 bases not matched to a gene. The CDR3 loop spans 14 amino acids. Germline V gene lookup returns CDR1 MRHNA and CDR2 SNTAGT. The CDR3 is CASPRDRVSETQYF. CDR3 nucleotide sequence: TGTGCCAGCCCCCGGGACAGGGTATCAGAGACCCAGTACTTC.

There are a few counts of this clone. The rearrangement links TRBV5-4 to TRBJ2-7; D remains ambiguous. The V gene lost 3 bases and the J gene lost 0 bases, with 4 bases spanning the gap. The CDR3 extends over 12 amino acids. CDR1 is SGHNT and CDR2 is YYREEE in the germline V gene (reference sequence). CDR3: CASSSNSYEQYF. Written as DNA, the CDR3 is TGTGCCAGCAGCTCTAACTCCTACGAGCAGTACTTC.

This clone was seen a few times. The chain has TRBV18 and TRBJ2-1; tentatively, D is TRBD2 (6 bases). V lost 6 bases and J 6 bases, leaving 15 bases between the germline ends. Germline V gene lookup returns CDR1 KGHSH and CDR2 LQKENI. The CDR3 length is 14 residues. The CDR3 region has the DNA TGTGCCAGCTCCGAGAGGAGGGAGTTCAATGAGCAGTTCTTC. Translation gives CASSERREFNEQFF.

The sample holds a few counts of this clone. The V and J genes are TRBV5-4 and TRBJ2-7; 8 bases are a match to TRBD1. V shed 5 bases and J 3 bases; nucleotides not matched to a gene: 7. Germline V lookup: CDR1 SGHNT, CDR2 YYREEE (reference sequence). The CDR3 totals 14 residues. CDR3 in DNA: TGTGCCAGCAGTCGACAGGGGAGGTTCTACGAGCAGTACTTC. This gives the protein CASSRQGRFYEQYF.

This clone has a handful of counts. The V and J genes are TRBV18 and TRBJ2-5; the D gene is possibly TRBD1 (5 bases). This CDR3 has 14 residues. V gave up 7 bases and J gave up 2 bases, with 14 bases separating them. In germline, CDR1 is KGHSH, CDR2 LQKENI. The DNA of the CDR3 is TGTGCCAGCTACCTCGACAGTGCACAAGAGACCCAGTACTTC. The encoded protein is CASYLDSAQETQYF. The full variable domain, its missing parts supplied by reference TRBV18 and TRBJ2-5, is NAGVMQNPRHLVRRRGQEARLRCSPMKGHSHVYWYRQLPEEGLKFMVYLQKENIIDESGMPKERFSAEFPKEGPSILRIQQVVRGDSAAYFCASYLDSAQETQYFGPGTRLLVL.

The chain has TRBV5-4 and TRBJ2-1; 10 positions agree with TRBD1. V gave up 4 bases and J gave up 7 bases; unmatched junction bases: 14. Looked up from germline, CDR1 is SGHNT and CDR2 is YYREEE (reference sequence). The CDR3 covers 17 residues. The CDR3 here is CASSADPRDRGRNEQFF. The CDR3 DNA follows: TGTGCCAGCAGCGCGGATCCCAGGGACAGGGGACGAAATGAGCAGTTCTTC.

This clone was seen a few times. The genes are TRBV29-1 and TRBJ2-3; 9 bases agree with TRBD1. The CDR3 extends over 13 amino acids. Germline V gene lookup returns CDR1 SQVTM and CDR2 ANQGSEA. J was trimmed by 4 bases and V by 7 bases; bases with no gene match: 6. This chain's CDR3 is CSARDRAPDTQYF. CDR3 DNA sequence: TGCAGCGCCCGGGACAGGGCCCCAGATACGCAGTATTTT.

This clone came up a few times. J is TRBJ2-5 and V is TRBV19, with a tentative D call TRBD2 (5 bases). V lost 1 base, J lost 4 bases, and 10 bases lay in between. From germline, CDR1 is LNHDA and CDR2 SQIVND (reference sequence). The CDR3 length is 14 residues. CDR3 sequence: CASSIVLGRETQYF. The CDR3 nucleotides are TGTGCCAGTAGTATAGTCTTGGGGAGAGAGACCCAGTACTTC.

The chain has TRBV19 and TRBJ2-5; 11 nucleotides line up with TRBD2. CDR3 length: 16 amino acids. The germline V gene has CDR1 LNHDA and CDR2 SQIVND (reference sequence). V shed 5 bases, J shed 6 bases, and the junction held 11 bases outside the gene matches. The CDR3 DNA follows: TGTGCCAGTAGTGATAGAGGGACTAGCGGCCCGAAGACCCAGTACTTC. Translation gives CASSDRGTSGPKTQYF.

V is TRBV19 and J is TRBJ1-5, with 7 bases identical to TRBD1. The CDR3 has 16 amino acids. Germline lookup yields CDR1 LNHDA and CDR2 SQIVND (reference sequence). Trimming cost V 7 bases and J 5 bases; bases outside gene matches: 14. The CDR3 bases are TGTGCCAGTACCGGAGAGGGGGCAGGTCCGGATCAGCCCCAGCATTTT. Translation: CASTGEGAGPDQPQHF.

This clone was found a few times. The chain employs TRBV2 and TRBJ2-2; 8 bases line up with TRBD1. Germline V gene lookup returns CDR1 SNHLY and CDR2 FYNNEI. The CDR3 runs 15 residues. Trimming cost V 5 bases and J 8 bases; bases outside gene matches: 10. DNA for the CDR3: TGTGCCAGCAGTATGGGACAGGTCGGAGGAGGGGAGCTGTTTTTT. It translates to CASSMGQVGGGELFF.

For the CDR3, the DNA is TGTGCCAGCAGCGTAAATGGAGGGGCTACTAATACGCAGTATTTT. Translating gives CASSVNGGATNTQYF. V and J are TRBV9 and TRBJ2-3, with TRBD2 as a possible D gene (6 bases). Germline V gene lookup returns CDR1 SGDLS and CDR2 YYNGEE. V was shortened by 1 base and J by 7 bases, with 16 bases between the two germline ends. The CDR3 extends over 15 amino acids.

The gene calls are TRBV2 and TRBJ1-6; D not certain. The germline V gene encodes CDR1 SNHLY and CDR2 FYNNEI. This CDR3 spans 13 amino acids. Deletions cut 10 bases from V and 8 bases from J, with 15 bases between. CDR3 in amino acids: CATRQDGDSPLHF. The CDR3 DNA is TGTGCCACACGGCAGGACGGGGATTCACCCCTCCACTTT.

A few counts support this clone. The chain couples TRBV7-2 to TRBJ2-1; no clear D gene. The length of the CDR3 is 13 residues. The V gene's germline CDR1 is SGHTA and CDR2 FQGNSA. V shed 0 bases and J shed 6 bases, with 6 bases lying between them. CDR3 nucleotides: TGTGCCAGCAGCTTAGCCTACTCCAATGAGCAGTTCTTC. Its translation: CASSLAYSNEQFF. Supplemented by reference TRBV7-2 and TRBJ2-1, the full variable domain reads GAGVSQSPSNKVTEKGKDVELRCDPISGHTALYWYRQSLGQGLEFLIYFQGNSAPDKSGLPSDRFSAERTGGSVSTLTIQRTQQEDSAVYLCASSLAYSNEQFFGPGTRLTVL.

V usage is TRBV10-3 and J usage is TRBJ2-3; D is uncertain. V lost 4 bases and J lost 6, with 11 bases in between. The CDR3 has 13 residues. Germline V gene data show CDR1 as ENHRY and CDR2 as SYGVKD. As DNA, the CDR3 is TGTGCCATCAGTGCCCTTAGTGAGGATACGCAGTATTTT. This translates into CAISALSEDTQYF.

The V call is TRBV15, the J call TRBJ1-1; D is unclear. The ends were cut back, 4 bases at V and 0 bases at J, with 6 bases in the middle. Germline loops: CDR1 LNHNV, CDR2 YYDKDF (reference sequence). The CDR3 runs to 13 residues. CDR3 residues: CATSIGMNTEAFF. For the CDR3, the DNA is TGTGCCACCAGCATTGGCATGAACACTGAAGCTTTCTTT.

This clone has more than one count but fewer than ten. At one end, the junction sequence differs from germline, possibly due to a read error. V usage is TRBV5-1 and J usage is TRBJ2-3; maybe TRBD2 (6 bases). CDR3 length: 15 residues. The germline V gene encodes CDR1 SGHRS and CDR2 YFSETQ. CDR3 in DNA: TGCGCCAGCAGCTATTGGTGGGGAGGCACGGATACGCAGTATTTT. Protein sequence: CASSYWWGGTDTQYF.